These T cell receptor beta chains were read from a single sample in a study of CD8 T cells in Susac syndrome. TCRdb reprocessed the immunoSEQ multiplex PCR reads with MiXCR, giving one entry per CDR3 protein. Of hundreds of thousands of distinct CDR3 sequences listed, approximately 89% are singletons. The sequenced sample was CD8+ T cells from PBMCs. These receptors were obtained from a human donor with multiple sclerosis. Both conserved end residues are part of each CDR3. Fields, in order: J gene, V gene, clone size, D gene, CDR3 protein, CDR3 DNA. A D gene is named only where the DNA matches it firmly. Clone size is not always given. Where it is, it says once, few, many or a class for expanded clones.

j_gene: TRBJ2-3; v_gene: TRBV7-9; abundance: NA; d_gene: NA; CDR3aa: CASSLGGASSDTQYF; CDR3nt: TGTGCCAGCAGCTTAGGTGGGGCTAGCTCGGATACGCAGTATTTT
j_gene: TRBJ1-1; v_gene: TRBV5-1; abundance: NA; d_gene: NA; CDR3aa: CASSLAGGSLNTEAFF; CDR3nt: TGCGCCAGCAGCTTGGCAGGCGGGTCTTTAAACACTGAAGCTTTCTTT
j_gene: TRBJ2-3; v_gene: TRBV30; abundance: NA; d_gene: NA; CDR3aa: CAWVRGLGTDTQYF; CDR3nt: TGTGCCTGGGTCCGGGGTCTCGGCACAGATACGCAGTATTTT
j_gene: TRBJ2-1; v_gene: TRBV28; abundance: NA; d_gene: NA; CDR3aa: CASSFSTTGTNSYNEQFF; CDR3nt: TGTGCCAGCAGTTTTTCCACTACCGGGACAAACTCCTACAATGAGCAGTTCTTC
j_gene: TRBJ2-7; v_gene: TRBV6-1; abundance: few; d_gene: NA; CDR3aa: CASSEGSGTHEQYF; CDR3nt: TGTGCCAGCAGTGAAGGGTCAGGGACCCACGAGCAGTACTTC
j_gene: TRBJ1-6; v_gene: TRBV19; abundance: once; d_gene: NA; CDR3aa: CASSSGATYNSPLHF; CDR3nt: TGTGCCAGTAGTTCGGGGGCTACCTATAATTCACCCCTCCACTTT
j_gene: TRBJ1-1; v_gene: TRBV4-1; abundance: NA; d_gene: NA; CDR3aa: CASSRTEEGTEAFF; CDR3nt: TGCGCCAGCAGTCGTACAGAGGAGGGCACTGAAGCTTTCTTT
j_gene: TRBJ2-1; v_gene: TRBV30; abundance: NA; d_gene: TRBD1; CDR3aa: CAWSDWTGPVYRNEQFF; CDR3nt: TGTGCCTGGAGTGATTGGACAGGGCCAGTTTATCGGAATGAGCAGTTCTTC
j_gene: TRBJ2-7; v_gene: TRBV5-1; abundance: NA; d_gene: NA; CDR3aa: CASGNGGTGLSHEQYF; CDR3nt: TGCGCCAGCGGCAACGGGGGGACAGGTTTGTCCCACGAGCAGTACTTC
j_gene: TRBJ2-7; v_gene: TRBV30; abundance: NA; d_gene: NA; CDR3aa: CAWSVSGQAGYEQYF; CDR3nt: TGTGCCTGGAGTGTATCTGGGCAAGCGGGCTACGAGCAGTACTTC
j_gene: TRBJ1-4; v_gene: TRBV9; abundance: NA; d_gene: NA; CDR3aa: CASSVGLTEEKLFF; CDR3nt: TGTGCCAGCAGCGTAGGCCTTACGGAGGAAAAACTGTTTTTT
j_gene: TRBJ2-2; v_gene: TRBV10-1; abundance: NA; d_gene: NA; CDR3aa: CASSAGGPQGGELFF; CDR3nt: TGCGCCAGCAGTGCCGGAGGGCCGCAGGGCGGGGAGCTGTTTTTT
j_gene: TRBJ1-2; v_gene: TRBV6-5; abundance: NA; d_gene: NA; CDR3aa: CASSYSIVRGFRGYTF; CDR3nt: TGTGCCAGCAGTTACTCGATTGTTCGCGGGTTCCGGGGCTACACCTTC
j_gene: TRBJ2-1; v_gene: TRBV27; abundance: once; d_gene: NA; CDR3aa: CASSRQDYNEQFF; CDR3nt: TGTGCCAGCAGTAGGCAGGACTACAATGAGCAGTTCTTC
j_gene: TRBJ1-2; v_gene: TRBV29-1; abundance: NA; d_gene: TRBD1; CDR3aa: CSVSGGSSYGYTF; CDR3nt: TGCAGCGTTTCAGGGGGGAGTTCCTATGGCTACACCTTC
j_gene: TRBJ2-2; v_gene: TRBV3-1; abundance: NA; d_gene: NA; CDR3aa: CASSPPGGDTGELFF; CDR3nt: TGTGCCAGCAGCCCTCCCGGGGGCGACACCGGGGAGCTGTTTTTT
j_gene: TRBJ2-7; v_gene: TRBV6-1; abundance: NA; d_gene: NA; CDR3aa: CASLGLTYEQYF; CDR3nt: TGTGCCAGCCTAGGACTCACCTACGAGCAGTACTTC
j_gene: TRBJ1-2; v_gene: TRBV7-6; abundance: NA; d_gene: NA; CDR3aa: CASSAYGPDGYTF; CDR3nt: TGTGCCAGCAGCGCCTATGGCCCCGATGGCTACACCTTC
j_gene: TRBJ2-2; v_gene: TRBV12-3/TRBV12-4; abundance: NA; d_gene: TRBD1; CDR3aa: CASSRTGIYGTGELFF; CDR3nt: TGTGCCAGCAGCCGGACAGGGATTTATGGCACCGGGGAGCTGTTTTTT
j_gene: TRBJ2-7; v_gene: TRBV14; abundance: NA; d_gene: NA; CDR3aa: CASSQIQGPHYEQYF; CDR3nt: TGTGCCAGCAGCCAAATTCAGGGTCCCCACTACGAGCAGTACTTC
j_gene: TRBJ1-5; v_gene: TRBV27; abundance: NA; d_gene: NA; CDR3aa: CASSPSGRNQPQHF; CDR3nt: TGTGCCAGCAGCCCTTCGGGCCGGAATCAGCCCCAGCATTTT
j_gene: TRBJ2-3; v_gene: TRBV9; abundance: once; d_gene: NA; CDR3aa: CASSPRSGASTDTQYF; CDR3nt: TGTGCCAGCAGCCCCCGGAGCGGAGCTAGCACAGATACGCAGTATTTT
j_gene: TRBJ2-2; v_gene: TRBV2; abundance: NA; d_gene: NA; CDR3aa: CASSDPGQGHTGELFF; CDR3nt: TGTGCCAGCAGTGACCCGGGACAAGGGCACACCGGGGAGCTGTTTTTT
j_gene: TRBJ2-7; v_gene: TRBV4-1; abundance: NA; d_gene: TRBD2; CDR3aa: CASSLRTSGAPPDEQYF; CDR3nt: TGCGCCAGCAGCCTTCGGACTAGCGGGGCCCCTCCTGACGAGCAGTACTTC
j_gene: TRBJ2-1; v_gene: TRBV21-1; abundance: once; d_gene: NA; CDR3aa: CASSKARESSYNEQFF; CDR3nt: TGTGCCAGCAGCAAAGCAAGAGAGAGCTCCTACAATGAGCAGTTCTTC
j_gene: TRBJ2-5; v_gene: TRBV12-3/TRBV12-4; abundance: NA; d_gene: NA; CDR3aa: CASSLRPNPQETQYF; CDR3nt: TGTGCCAGCAGTCTCCGACCCAACCCGCAAGAGACCCAGTACTTC
j_gene: TRBJ2-3; v_gene: TRBV7-6; abundance: NA; d_gene: NA; CDR3aa: CASSHLSTDTQYF; CDR3nt: TGTGCCAGCAGCCATCTGAGCACAGATACGCAGTATTTT
j_gene: TRBJ1-4; v_gene: TRBV6-2/TRBV6-3; abundance: few; d_gene: NA; CDR3aa: CASSFEGKKLFF; CDR3nt: TGTGCCAGCAGTTTTGAGGGGAAAAAACTGTTTTTT
j_gene: TRBJ1-1; v_gene: TRBV27; abundance: NA; d_gene: TRBD1; CDR3aa: CASSSQRTGRMNTEAFF; CDR3nt: TGTGCCAGCAGTTCCCAACGGACAGGCCGCATGAACACTGAAGCTTTCTTT
j_gene: TRBJ2-1; v_gene: TRBV20-1; abundance: NA; d_gene: NA; CDR3aa: CSASSYLTEQFF; CDR3nt: TGCAGTGCTAGCAGTTACTTGACTGAGCAGTTCTTC
j_gene: TRBJ1-3; v_gene: TRBV27; abundance: NA; d_gene: TRBD1; CDR3aa: CASSLDRGGGNTIYF; CDR3nt: TGTGCCAGCAGTTTAGACAGGGGAGGAGGAAACACCATATATTTT
j_gene: TRBJ2-5; v_gene: TRBV6-1; abundance: few; d_gene: TRBD1; CDR3aa: CASSEGTGGLETQYF; CDR3nt: TGTGCCAGCAGTGAAGGGACAGGGGGCCTGGAGACCCAGTACTTC
j_gene: TRBJ2-3; v_gene: TRBV27; abundance: NA; d_gene: TRBD2; CDR3aa: CASRPTSGRADTQYF; CDR3nt: TGTGCCAGCAGGCCCACTAGCGGGAGGGCCGATACGCAGTATTTT
j_gene: TRBJ1-2; v_gene: TRBV12-3/TRBV12-4; abundance: NA; d_gene: NA; CDR3aa: CASSPDSARERVYGYTF; CDR3nt: TGTGCCAGCAGTCCAGATTCCGCCCGTGAAAGAGTTTATGGCTACACCTTC
j_gene: TRBJ2-3; v_gene: TRBV5-1; abundance: NA; d_gene: TRBD2; CDR3aa: CASSLRPAGVLGSTDTQYF; CDR3nt: TGCGCCAGCAGCTTGCGGCCAGCGGGAGTCCTTGGTAGCACAGATACGCAGTATTTT
j_gene: TRBJ2-1; v_gene: TRBV2; abundance: NA; d_gene: NA; CDR3aa: CAIKLGAYNEQFF; CDR3nt: TGTGCCATCAAACTAGGGGCCTACAATGAGCAGTTCTTC
j_gene: TRBJ2-2; v_gene: TRBV6-1; abundance: few; d_gene: NA; CDR3aa: CASSPDSTNTGELFF; CDR3nt: TGTGCCAGCAGTCCCGACAGCACGAACACCGGGGAGCTGTTTTTT
j_gene: TRBJ1-1; v_gene: TRBV28; abundance: NA; d_gene: NA; CDR3aa: CASSFPRVRDTEAFF; CDR3nt: TGTGCCAGCAGTTTCCCCAGGGTTCGCGACACTGAAGCTTTCTTT
j_gene: TRBJ1-2; v_gene: TRBV12-3/TRBV12-4; abundance: NA; d_gene: TRBD1; CDR3aa: CASTPGQDPYGYTF; CDR3nt: TGTGCCAGCACTCCGGGACAGGACCCGTATGGCTACACCTTC
j_gene: TRBJ1-2; v_gene: TRBV27; abundance: NA; d_gene: NA; CDR3aa: CASSLSGVGGYTF; CDR3nt: TGTGCCAGCAGTTTATCAGGGGTCGGAGGCTACACCTTC
j_gene: TRBJ2-2; v_gene: TRBV4-1; abundance: once; d_gene: NA; CDR3aa: CASSHMGVGELFF; CDR3nt: TGCGCCAGCAGCCACATGGGCGTCGGGGAGCTGTTTTTT
j_gene: TRBJ1-2; v_gene: TRBV5-4; abundance: NA; d_gene: TRBD1; CDR3aa: CASSRTLTGTEDFYGYTF; CDR3nt: TGTGCCAGCAGCCGAACCCTAACCGGGACAGAGGATTTCTATGGCTACACCTTC
j_gene: TRBJ2-2; v_gene: TRBV6-4; abundance: NA; d_gene: NA; CDR3aa: CASSEAAGELFF; CDR3nt: TGTGCCAGCAGTGAGGCCGCCGGGGAGCTGTTTTTT
j_gene: TRBJ2-2; v_gene: TRBV12-3/TRBV12-4; abundance: NA; d_gene: NA; CDR3aa: CASSPSGAYGGELFF; CDR3nt: TGTGCCAGCAGTCCCTCGGGAGCGTATGGCGGGGAGCTGTTTTTT
j_gene: TRBJ2-1; v_gene: TRBV6-5; abundance: NA; d_gene: NA; CDR3aa: CASGRVGSSYNEQFF; CDR3nt: TGTGCCAGCGGTCGGGTCGGCAGCTCCTACAATGAGCAGTTCTTC
j_gene: TRBJ2-7; v_gene: TRBV27; abundance: NA; d_gene: NA; CDR3aa: CASSLSAGSYYEQYF; CDR3nt: TGTGCCAGCAGTTTATCCGCGGGGTCGTATTACGAGCAGTACTTC
j_gene: TRBJ2-3; v_gene: TRBV4-1; abundance: NA; d_gene: NA; CDR3aa: CASSQVGGTTDTQYF; CDR3nt: TGCGCCAGCAGCCAAGTCGGCGGCACCACAGATACGCAGTATTTT
j_gene: TRBJ1-4; v_gene: TRBV7-8; abundance: NA; d_gene: NA; CDR3aa: CASSTLRRATNEKLFF; CDR3nt: TGTGCCAGCAGCACCCTCCGGAGGGCAACTAATGAAAAACTGTTTTTT
j_gene: TRBJ1-5; v_gene: TRBV2; abundance: NA; d_gene: NA; CDR3aa: CASRGTQGPPQHF; CDR3nt: TGTGCCAGCAGGGGAACCCAGGGCCCGCCCCAGCATTTT
j_gene: TRBJ1-1; v_gene: TRBV12-3/TRBV12-4; abundance: NA; d_gene: NA; CDR3aa: CASSFQAQPSNTEAFF; CDR3nt: TGTGCCAGCAGTTTTCAGGCACAGCCTTCTAACACTGAAGCTTTCTTT
j_gene: TRBJ1-1; v_gene: TRBV29-1; abundance: NA; d_gene: NA; CDR3aa: CSVVYLEDEAFF; CDR3nt: TGCAGCGTTGTATATCTCGAGGATGAAGCTTTCTTT
j_gene: TRBJ2-7; v_gene: TRBV5-1; abundance: NA; d_gene: NA; CDR3aa: CASSPPLESYEQYF; CDR3nt: TGCGCCAGCAGCCCCCCGTTGGAATCCTACGAGCAGTACTTC
j_gene: TRBJ2-7; v_gene: TRBV10-3; abundance: NA; d_gene: NA; CDR3aa: CAISDMSEREQYF; CDR3nt: TGTGCCATCAGTGATATGTCGGAGCGGGAGCAGTACTTC
j_gene: TRBJ1-1; v_gene: TRBV30; abundance: NA; d_gene: TRBD1; CDR3aa: CAWSDGTAAFF; CDR3nt: TGTGCCTGGAGTGACGGGACAGCAGCTTTCTTT
j_gene: TRBJ2-3; v_gene: TRBV4-1; abundance: NA; d_gene: TRBD2; CDR3aa: CASSQFSGSDVSNTQYF; CDR3nt: TGCGCCAGCAGCCAATTTAGCGGGAGCGATGTTTCAAATACGCAGTATTTT
j_gene: TRBJ1-1; v_gene: TRBV19; abundance: NA; d_gene: NA; CDR3aa: CASSISVIPGGTEAFF; CDR3nt: TGTGCCAGTAGTATTTCAGTTATTCCCGGGGGCACTGAAGCTTTCTTT
j_gene: TRBJ2-7; v_gene: TRBV28; abundance: once; d_gene: TRBD2; CDR3aa: CASSLGDYSYEQYF; CDR3nt: TGTGCCAGCAGCCTAGGGGACTACTCCTACGAGCAGTACTTC